Presented here are 22 T cell receptor beta chains from one specimen sequenced in a study of T cell repertoires in cytomegalovirus infection (dated by TCRdb to between 2018 and 2021). Reads for this sample came from an Illumina HiSeq 1500. Using fastp at Q25 and MiXCR, TCRdb reprocessed the public reads and kept productive beta chains. Under each unique CDR3 protein, matching rows form one entry showing the most common genes and DNA. The sample table shows approximately 700,000 distinct CDR3 sequences, and less than 40% are seen once. Roughly 2.8% of the sample lies in the top ten. The sequenced material came from PBMCs. The receptor source for this set is a human donor in good health (CMV status not recorded). Some clones in this sample may be carry-over from other donors' samples.

This clonotype was detected many times. The chain is built from TRBV7-2 and TRBJ1-5; D ambiguous. CDR3 length: 14 residues. V was shortened by 4 bases and J by 2 bases, with 9 bases between the two germline ends. Germline V CDR1 and CDR2: SGHTA, FQGNSA. CDR3 residues: CASSYRTGNQPQHF. The CDR3 nucleotides are TGTGCCAGCAGCTATCGGACTGGCAATCAGCCCCAGCATTTT.

This clonotype showed up many times. The rearrangement uses TRBV7-3 and TRBJ1-1; D may be TRBD1 (5 bases). This CDR3 has 14 amino acids. In germline, CDR1 is SGHTA, CDR2 FQGTGA. Trimming pared 2 bases from V and 12 bases from J, leaving 19 bases between. The CDR3 reads CASSLSRSGAVPFF. The CDR3 region has the DNA TGTGCCAGCAGCTTATCGCGCTCCGGGGCTGTGCCTTTCTTT.

This clonotype was found once. The chain is built from TRBV4-2 and TRBJ1-1; D remains unclear. This CDR3 is 16 amino acids long. V lost 0 bases and J lost 1, with 12 bases in between. The V gene's germline CDR1 is LGHNA and CDR2 YNFKEQ. The CDR3 nucleotides are TGTGCCAGCAGCCAAGAGGAGCAGGACCCGAACACTGAAGCTTTCTTT. Translated, it gives CASSQEEQDPNTEAFF.

The V call is TRBV20-1, the J call TRBJ2-1; 8 nucleotides line up with TRBD2. Losses at the gene ends were 0 bases for V and 1 base for J; bases not matched to a gene: 11. The V gene's germline CDR1 is DFQATT and CDR2 SNEGSKA (reference sequence). This CDR3 has 18 residues. The CDR3 region has the DNA TGCAGTGCTAGAGAACCGGGGCGAGCGGGAGTTTCCTACAATGAGCAGTTCTTC. This sequence encodes CSAREPGRAGVSYNEQFF.

This clonotype was seen a handful of times. V gene TRBV20-1 combines with J gene TRBJ2-7; D is uncertain. This CDR3 region has 14 residues. Germline assignment: CDR1 DFQATT and CDR2 SNEGSKA (reference sequence). Trimming pared 0 bases from V and 0 bases from J, leaving 9 bases between. The chain's CDR3 is CSARDRSFSYEQYF. CDR3 nucleotide sequence: TGCAGTGCTAGAGATCGGAGCTTCTCCTACGAGCAGTACTTC.

Many counts were recorded for this clonotype. The chain joins TRBV11-2 to TRBJ1-2, with no clear D. The V and J ends lost 5 bases and 4 bases respectively, with 11 bases between them. The CDR3 contains 13 residues. Per the germline V gene, CDR1 is SGHAT and CDR2 is FQNNGV. CDR3 coding DNA: TGTGCCAGCAGCCGTAATCAGTTCTATGGCTACACCTTC. Translating it yields CASSRNQFYGYTF.

The chain combines TRBV28 with TRBJ1-1; the D is unclear. Per germline, CDR1 MDHEN and CDR2 SYDVKM. The CDR3 loop spans 13 amino acids. V was cut by 5 bases and J by 8 bases, with 15 bases left in between. Here the CDR3 DNA reads TGTGCCAGCAGTACTCACCCCCACGCAGAAGCTTTCTTT. Amino acid sequence: CASSTHPHAEAFF.

The chain has TRBV5-6 and TRBJ2-7; a weak D match, TRBD1 (6 bases). The ends were cut back, 2 bases at V and 2 bases at J, with 14 bases in the middle. The CDR3 loop spans 15 amino acids. Germline V gene data show CDR1 as SGHDT and CDR2 as YYEEEE. The CDR3 spells CASSFLDRLAYEQYF. The CDR3 DNA is TGTGCCAGCAGCTTCCTAGACAGGCTCGCCTACGAGCAGTACTTC.

This clonotype was picked up many times. CDR3 region: CAITGGGLNEKLFF. CDR3 nucleotide sequence: TGTGCCATCACCGGAGGGGGACTGAATGAAAAACTGTTTTTT. The chain recombines TRBV28 with TRBJ1-4; D might be TRBD1 (6 bases). Germline CDR1 and CDR2: MDHEN and SYDVKM. The CDR3 sequence is 14 residues long. V was cut by 10 bases and J by 5 bases, with 17 bases left in between.

The chain combines TRBV20-1 with TRBJ2-3; D may be TRBD1 (6 bases). Germline V gene lookup returns CDR1 DFQATT and CDR2 SNEGSKA (reference sequence). V was trimmed by 3 bases and J by 0 bases, leaving 10 bases between them. The CDR3 is 14 amino acids. The CDR3 coding sequence is TGCAGTGCTAGCTTGGGGGCCAGCACAGATACGCAGTATTTT. Translation: CSASLGASTDTQYF.

The rearrangement links TRBV5-6 to TRBJ1-2; 8 bases are a match to TRBD1. The CDR3 has 14 amino acids. J was trimmed by 4 bases and V by 4 bases; bases with no gene match: 6. Germline CDR1 and CDR2: SGHDT and YYEEEE. The CDR3 reads CASSGDRGFYGYTF. The CDR3 nucleotides read TGTGCCAGCAGCGGTGACAGGGGATTCTATGGCTACACCTTC.

The rearrangement uses TRBV7-2 and TRBJ2-7; D is unresolved. Germline-derived CDR1 and CDR2 are SGHTA and FQGNSA. CDR3 length equals 14 residues. Trimming cost V 5 bases and J 2 bases, with 13 bases left between them. CDR3 coding DNA: TGTGCCAGCAGCAGACTCTGGCAGGCCTACGAGCAGTACTTC. Protein product: CASSRLWQAYEQYF. Full variable domain (rest looked up from reference TRBV7-2 and TRBJ2-7): GAGVSQSPSNKVTEKGKDVELRCDPISGHTALYWYRQSLGQGLEFLIYFQGNSAPDKSGLPSDRFSAERTGGSVSTLTIQRTQQEDSAVYLCASSRLWQAYEQYFGPGTRLTVT.

This clonotype was observed many times. The genes are TRBV7-2 and TRBJ1-4, with TRBD1 matching 7 bases. Germline lookup yields CDR1 SGHTA and CDR2 FQGNSA. The V and J ends lost 1 base and 6 bases, in that order; junction bases with no gene match: 5. The CDR3 covers 15 residues. CDR3 residues: CASSLGIGGDEKLFF. CDR3 DNA sequence: TGTGCCAGCAGCTTAGGAATAGGGGGCGATGAAAAACTGTTTTTT.

This clonotype has just a few counts. The chain employs TRBV19 and TRBJ2-7; 8 bases align to TRBD1. Trimming removed 7 bases from V and 3 bases from J; junction bases left unmatched: 11. The CDR3 is 15 amino acids. The germline V gene encodes CDR1 LNHDA and CDR2 SQIVND (reference sequence). The chain's CDR3 is CASTIASGTGYEQYF. In DNA form, the CDR3 reads TGTGCCAGTACCATTGCCTCCGGGACAGGCTACGAGCAGTACTTC.

This clonotype was detected a few times. The chain recombines TRBV28 with TRBJ2-7, with D possibly matching TRBD2 (6 bases). V gave up 8 bases and J gave up 3 bases, with 17 bases separating them. Per the germline V gene, CDR1 is MDHEN and CDR2 is SYDVKM. CDR3 length: 14 residues. Here the CDR3 reads CASGGLLPDYEQYF. In nucleotides, the CDR3 is TGTGCCAGCGGGGGACTTTTACCCGACTACGAGCAGTACTTC.

The genes are TRBV5-1 and TRBJ1-2; D gene uncertain. Trimming removed 5 bases from V and 4 bases from J, with 18 bases in between. Germline V gene lookup returns CDR1 SGHRS and CDR2 YFSETQ. CDR3 length: 15 amino acids. The CDR3 DNA sequence: TGCGCCAGCAGACGGTTCAGCTCCGCCACCTATGGCTACACCTTC. Translated, it gives CASRRFSSATYGYTF.

Points on this clonotype: In this CDR3 the conserved last residue, phenylalanine or tryptophan, is missing, so a read error is likely. The genes are TRBV7-2 and TRBJ2-7; 8 positions agree with TRBD1. This CDR3 has 14 residues. V shed 3 bases, J shed 6 bases, and the junction held 7 bases outside the gene matches. In germline, CDR1 is SGHTA, CDR2 FQGNSA. The CDR3 bases are TGTGCCAGCAGCTTGGACAGGGTCACAGTCGAGCAGTACGCC. This gives the protein CASSLDRVTVEQYA.

On this clonotype itself: Possible read error: a much larger clone is one base away. The V and J genes are TRBV7-3 and TRBJ2-1; 10 positions match TRBD1. V dropped 8 bases and J dropped 2; count of bases not matched to a gene: 6. CDR1 and CDR2 from the germline V gene are SGHTA and FQGTGA. The CDR3 sequence is 15 residues long. The CDR3 protein is CASRSGTGAYNEQFF. In nucleotides, the CDR3 is TGTGCCAGCCGCTCCGGGACAGGGGCCTACAATGAGCAGTTCTTC.

This chain joins TRBV28 and TRBJ2-5; D unclear. From germline, CDR1 is MDHEN and CDR2 SYDVKM. V lost 1 base, J lost 2 bases, and 11 bases lay in between. The CDR3 loop spans 15 amino acids. The CDR3 sequence is CASSLSMYGQETQYF. CDR3 bases: TGTGCCAGCAGTTTATCAATGTACGGTCAAGAGACCCAGTACTTC.

This chain connects TRBV5-1 to TRBJ2-7, with no clear D. Trimming took 4 bases from V and 3 from J, leaving 17 bases between them. Germline-derived CDR1 and CDR2 are SGHRS and YFSETQ. The CDR3 covers 15 residues. CDR3 residues: CASSPHGPGHYEQYF. The CDR3, as DNA: TGCGCCAGCAGCCCCCATGGTCCTGGTCACTACGAGCAGTACTTC.

The chain carries TRBV7-8 and TRBJ1-6; the D gene is possibly TRBD1 (5 bases). The CDR3 is made up of 13 amino acids. Germline CDR1 SGHVS, CDR2 FQNEAQ. Trimming left V 5 bases short and J 12 bases short, with 14 bases between. The CDR3 DNA is TGTGCCAGCAGCCACGGGACCCTAAAACCCCTCCACTTT. Its protein is CASSHGTLKPLHF.

The V gene is TRBV5-6, the J gene TRBJ2-5; the match to TRBD2 covers 11 bases. V lost 4 bases and J lost 1; bases outside the gene matches: 6. This CDR3 is 16 amino acids long. Germline V gene lookup returns CDR1 SGHDT and CDR2 YYEEEE. The CDR3 nucleotides read TGTGCCAGCAGCCGTACTAGCGGGAGTCGCCAAGAGACCCAGTACTTC. As protein: CASSRTSGSRQETQYF.